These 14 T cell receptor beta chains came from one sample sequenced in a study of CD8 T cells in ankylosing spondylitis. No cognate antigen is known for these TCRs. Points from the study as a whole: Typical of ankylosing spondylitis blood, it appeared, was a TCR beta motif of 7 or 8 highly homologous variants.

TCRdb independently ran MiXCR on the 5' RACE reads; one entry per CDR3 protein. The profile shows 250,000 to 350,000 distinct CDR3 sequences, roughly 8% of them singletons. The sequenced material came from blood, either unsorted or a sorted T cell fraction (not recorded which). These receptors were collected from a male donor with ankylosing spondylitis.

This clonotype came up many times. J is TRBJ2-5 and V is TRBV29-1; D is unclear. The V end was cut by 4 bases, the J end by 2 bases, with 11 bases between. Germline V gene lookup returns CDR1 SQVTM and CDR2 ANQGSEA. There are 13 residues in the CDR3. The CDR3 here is CSVVALGQETQYF. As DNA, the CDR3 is TGCAGCGTTGTTGCTTTGGGGCAAGAGACCCAGTACTTC.

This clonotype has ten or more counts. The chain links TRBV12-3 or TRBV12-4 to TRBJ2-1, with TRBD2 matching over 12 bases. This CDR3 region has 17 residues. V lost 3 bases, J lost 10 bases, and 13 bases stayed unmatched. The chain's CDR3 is CASSLPSLAGGPREQFF. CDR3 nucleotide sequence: TGTGCCAGCAGTTTGCCGTCCCTAGCGGGAGGGCCCCGGGAGCAGTTCTTC.

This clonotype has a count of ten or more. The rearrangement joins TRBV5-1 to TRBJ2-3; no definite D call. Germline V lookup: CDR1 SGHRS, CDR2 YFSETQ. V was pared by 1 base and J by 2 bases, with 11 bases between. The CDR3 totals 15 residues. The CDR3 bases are TGCGCCAGCAGCTTGAAGGGATCCCTCACAGATACGCAGTATTTT. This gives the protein CASSLKGSLTDTQYF.

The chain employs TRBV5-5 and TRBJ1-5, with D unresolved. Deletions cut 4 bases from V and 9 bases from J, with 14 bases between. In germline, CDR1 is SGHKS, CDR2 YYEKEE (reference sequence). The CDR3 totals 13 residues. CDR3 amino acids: CASSPAGYTPQHF. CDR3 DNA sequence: TGTGCCAGCAGCCCCGCGGGATATACGCCCCAGCATTTT.

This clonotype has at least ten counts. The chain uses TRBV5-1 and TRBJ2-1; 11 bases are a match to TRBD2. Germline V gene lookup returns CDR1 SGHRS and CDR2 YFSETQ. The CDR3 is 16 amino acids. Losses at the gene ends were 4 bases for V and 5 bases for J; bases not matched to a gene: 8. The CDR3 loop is CASSTQLAGVNNEQFF. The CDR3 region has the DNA TGCGCCAGCAGCACCCAACTAGCGGGAGTCAACAATGAGCAGTTCTTC.

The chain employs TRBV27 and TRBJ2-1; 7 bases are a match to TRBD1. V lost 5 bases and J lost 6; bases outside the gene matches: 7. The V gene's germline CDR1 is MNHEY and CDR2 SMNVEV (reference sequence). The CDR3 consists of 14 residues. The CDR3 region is CASSIPGQTNEQFF. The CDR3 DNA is TGTGCCAGCAGTATCCCGGGACAGACCAATGAGCAGTTCTTC.

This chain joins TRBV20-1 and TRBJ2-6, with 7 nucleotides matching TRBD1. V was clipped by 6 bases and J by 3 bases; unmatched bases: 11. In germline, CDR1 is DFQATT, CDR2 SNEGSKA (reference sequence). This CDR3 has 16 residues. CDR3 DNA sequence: TGCAGTGCAAACCCAACAGGGGTTGGTGGGGCCAACGTCCTGACTTTC. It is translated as CSANPTGVGGANVLTF.

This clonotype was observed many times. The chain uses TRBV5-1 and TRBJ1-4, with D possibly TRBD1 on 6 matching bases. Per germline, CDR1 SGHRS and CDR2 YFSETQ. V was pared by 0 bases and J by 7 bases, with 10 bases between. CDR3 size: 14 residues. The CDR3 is CASSLGQVSEKLFF. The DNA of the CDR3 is TGCGCCAGCAGCTTGGGACAGGTATCTGAAAAACTGTTTTTT.

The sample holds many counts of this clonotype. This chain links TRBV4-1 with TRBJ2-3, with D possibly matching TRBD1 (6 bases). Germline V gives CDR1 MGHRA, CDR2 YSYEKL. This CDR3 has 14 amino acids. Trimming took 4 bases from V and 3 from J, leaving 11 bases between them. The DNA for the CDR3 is TGCGCCAGCAGCCTTACGACAGGAACAGATACGCAGTATTTT. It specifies CASSLTTGTDTQYF.

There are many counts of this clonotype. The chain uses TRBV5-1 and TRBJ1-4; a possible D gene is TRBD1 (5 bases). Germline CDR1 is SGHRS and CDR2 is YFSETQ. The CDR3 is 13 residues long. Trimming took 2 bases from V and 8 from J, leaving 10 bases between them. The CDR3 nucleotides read TGCGCCAGCAGCTTTAGGGGTGGAGAAAAACTGTTTTTT. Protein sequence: CASSFRGGEKLFF.

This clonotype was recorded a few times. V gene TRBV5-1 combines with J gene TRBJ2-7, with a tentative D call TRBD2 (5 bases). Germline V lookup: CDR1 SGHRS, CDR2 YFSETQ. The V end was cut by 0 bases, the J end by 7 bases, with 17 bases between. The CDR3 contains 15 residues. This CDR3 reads CASSLALGSRKEQYF. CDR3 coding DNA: TGCGCCAGCAGCTTGGCTTTGGGGAGTCGGAAAGAGCAGTACTTC.

CDR3 sequence: CASSAGNSIVSGGYTF. The CDR3 DNA sequence: TGTGCCAGCAGTGCCGGGAACTCCATCGTCTCAGGTGGCTACACCTTC. This chain joins TRBV12-3 or TRBV12-4 and TRBJ1-2; no definite D call. Trimming shortened V by 5 bases and J by 7 bases, and 23 bases separated the two germline ends. The CDR3 length is 16 residues.

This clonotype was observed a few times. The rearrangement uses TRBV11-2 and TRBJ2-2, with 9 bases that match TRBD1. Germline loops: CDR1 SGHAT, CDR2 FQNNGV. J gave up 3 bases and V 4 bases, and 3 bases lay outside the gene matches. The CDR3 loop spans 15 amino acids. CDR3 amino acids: CASSWDRVHTGELFF. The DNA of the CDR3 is TGTGCCAGCAGCTGGGACAGGGTGCACACCGGGGAGCTGTTTTTT.

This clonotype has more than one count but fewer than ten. The CDR3 bases are TGCGCCAGCAGCCAAGATGGTCAGGGGGCCAACGTCACTTTC. Translation: CASSQDGQGANVTF. The genes are TRBV4-1 and TRBJ2-6; TRBD1 agrees at 8 bases. The V segment lost 0 bases and the J segment 19 bases; nucleotides outside the gene matches: 11. The CDR3 is made up of 14 amino acids. CDR1 and CDR2 (germline): MGHRA, YSYEKL.